This T cell receptor beta chain was sequenced for a study of T cells expressing NK-cell markers. Of note for this clonotype: What it binds is unknown.

The germline gives CDR1 DFQATT, CDR2 SNEGSKA (reference sequence). The CDR3 loop spans 14 amino acids. The study, taken as a whole, reports: Roughly six donors had dominant NKG2C+ clonotypes that comprised about 1.0-7.0% of their CD8+ T cells.

From its re-call of the 5' RACE reads, TCRdb lists each CDR3 protein once, without DNA. The repertoire table contains 500,000 or so distinct CDR3 sequences. The rearrangement links TRBV20-1 to TRBJ2-3; there is no DNA to check the TCRdb D call of TRBD2. The receptor was isolated from a man between 18 and 35 years old in good health. The sequencing sample was made of blood T cells: a sorted CD56 or NKG2C T cell subset, CD4+ or CD8+ T cells, or bulk PBMC T cells (not recorded which). CDR3: CSACLGLQSDTQYF.